The clone carrying this TCR beta chain was detected a few times. Its antigen is not identified. The data are from a study of T cells in Graves' hyperthyroidism and ophthalmopathy. Study-wide results and caveats: Ophthalmopathy and stable hyperthyroidism were told apart by a 13 V-J model.

In germline, CDR1 is SGDLS, CDR2 YYNGEE. This CDR3 contains 16 residues. J lost 2 bases, V lost 4 bases, and 11 bases had no gene match. The study based diagnoses on clinical symptoms, serum thyroxine and TRAb, thyroid ultrasound and orbital computed tomography. PBMCs were collected from an approximately 9.5 ml volume of fresh peripheral blood. RNA transcripts provided the source from which TCR beta CDR3 regions were amplified. During a first-round RT-PCR of the TCR CDR3, the HTBI primer set was used. One entry per CDR3 protein, called by TCRdb with MiXCR from the multiplex PCR reads. The sample lists approximately 380,000 distinct CDR3 sequences, roughly 18% occurring once.

The V and J genes are TRBV9 and TRBJ2-7, with 8 bases identical to TRBD1. This clonotype originated in a young man with Graves' ophthalmopathy. The sample consisted of blood. The CDR3 spells CASSPGGTGGPYEQYF. In nucleotides, the CDR3 is TGTGCCAGCAGCCCAGGAGGGACAGGAGGACCCTACGAGCAGTACTTC. Complete variable domain (other parts from reference TRBV9 and TRBJ2-7): DSGVTQTPKHLITATGQRVTLRCSPRSGDLSVYWYQQSLDQGLQFLIQYYNGEERAKGNILERFSAQQFPDLHSELNLSSLELGDSALYFCASSPGGTGGPYEQYFGPGTRLTVT.